A selection of T cell receptor beta chains follows, all from one sample in a study of cytomegalovirus exposure and HLA in healthy donors. Sequencing was performed with immunoSEQ multiplex PCR; in TCRdb, only in-frame clones are kept and a portion is missing. The top ten hold roughly 6.3% of the sample, which has roughly 140,000 clones, 60% to 80% seen once. Source material: PBMCs. All receptors derive from a woman between 35 and 50 years old in good health and CMV-seropositive. Both conserved end residues are part of each CDR3.

v_call cdr3_aa
TRBV2 CASRSGQTSGNTIYF
TRBV9 CASSPRQGVAGELFF
TRBV18 CASSPRQGAYNEQFF
TRBV30 CAWSAGVGNQPQHF
TRBV15 CATSRGGSYNEQFF
TRBV7-2 CASSPINWDRGSHGYTF
TRBV5-1 CASSRTGKDSYEQYF
TRBV6-6 CASSYGTHSYEQYF
TRBV19 CATKNPGTTDPGGYTF
TRBV5-1 CASSLPLAGPRTDTQYF
TRBV10-3 CATGGTPGETQYF
TRBV9 CASTSGGAYYNEQFF
TRBV6-5 CASSEWGGGNEQFF
TRBV5-1 CASSHGGDEQYF
TRBV29-1 CSVATGGNYNEQFF
TRBV5-6 CASSFAGWGANVLTF
TRBV7-9 CASSLPASGGAGGANVLTF
TRBV28 CASSSPGGAGGTEAFF
TRBV19 CASSKLAGVWEQFF
TRBV10-3 CAISELTSGGGSYNEQFF
TRBV7-9 CASSSGGERVYEQYF
TRBV4-1 CASSQAGVWTSGANVLTF